Presented here are 13 T cell receptor beta chains from one specimen sequenced in a study of T cell repertoires in cytomegalovirus infection. Each CDR3 protein is one row after TCRdb ran MiXCR on the reads. The sample gives 400,000 or so distinct CDR3 sequences, about a third of which show up once; around 13% is in the top ten. The sample was PBMCs. Source of these receptors: a human donor in good health (CMV status not recorded). Some clones in this sample may be carry-over from other donors' samples.

This clonotype was detected ten times or more. V gene TRBV7-8 combines with J gene TRBJ1-1; 10 bases align to TRBD1. The CDR3 length is 15 residues. Germline values: CDR1 SGHVS, CDR2 FQNEAQ. V trimming: 5 bases; J trimming: 1 base; junction bases outside the gene matches: 4. The CDR3 coding sequence is TGTGCCAGCAGCACCCGGACAGGGGGGAACACTGAAGCTTTCTTT. Translated, it gives CASSTRTGGNTEAFF.

This clonotype was counted at least ten times. The CDR3 loop is CASSLSRQGILHF. CDR3 bases: TGTGCCAGCAGCTTAAGCCGGCAGGGGATCCTCCACTTT. J is TRBJ1-6 and V is TRBV7-2, with D possibly being TRBD1 (6 bases). Germline-derived CDR1 and CDR2 are SGHTA and FQGNSA. Trimming removed 2 bases from V and 15 bases from J, with 14 bases in between. This CDR3 has 13 residues.

This clonotype was picked up many times. The J gene is TRBJ2-1, the V gene TRBV7-8; no reliable D call. The germline gives CDR1 SGHVS, CDR2 FQNEAQ. The CDR3 is 15 residues long. Trimming shortened V by 1 base and J by 3 bases, and 10 bases separated the two germline ends. CDR3 in DNA: TGTGCCAGCAGCTTAGGTTGGAACGACTACAATGAGCAGTTCTTC. This sequence encodes CASSLGWNDYNEQFF. The entire variable domain, with the rest obtained from reference TRBV7-8 and TRBJ2-1, is as follows: GAGVSQSPRYKVAKRGQDVALRCDPISGHVSLFWYQQALGQGPEFLTYFQNEAQLDKSGLPSDRFFAERPEGSVSTLKIQRTQQEDSAVYLCASSLGWNDYNEQFFGPGTRLTVL.

The rearrangement uses TRBV20-1 and TRBJ1-1; TRBD1 is a possible D gene (6 bases). Trimming stripped 2 bases from V and 3 bases from J, with 7 bases between. CDR3 size: 12 residues. Germline values: CDR1 DFQATT, CDR2 SNEGSKA (reference sequence). CDR3 in DNA: TGCAGTGCTAGAAGGGGGGACACTGAAGCTTTCTTT. Translating it yields CSARRGDTEAFF.

This clonotype was picked up many times. The J gene is TRBJ2-1, the V gene TRBV7-2, with D possibly matching TRBD2 (6 bases). Germline V gene data show CDR1 as SGHTA and CDR2 as FQGNSA. Trimming took 0 bases from V and 4 from J, leaving 10 bases between them. The CDR3 has 15 amino acids. The CDR3 coding sequence is TGTGCCAGCAGCTTAGCTAGCGGCAATTACAATGAGCAGTTCTTC. Its translation is CASSLASGNYNEQFF.

V is TRBV10-3 and J is TRBJ2-3; 10 nucleotides line up with TRBD2. Germline trimming cut 11 bases from V and 2 bases from J; bases unmatched to any gene: 10. The germline gives CDR1 ENHRY, CDR2 SYGVKD. This CDR3 region has 15 residues. The CDR3 DNA sequence: TGTGCCGCCGGGGTAGCGGGGGGCTACACAGATACGCAGTATTTT. This encodes CAAGVAGGYTDTQYF.

The chain links TRBV7-2 to TRBJ2-5; 8 bases align to TRBD2. Trimming cost V 6 bases and J 4 bases; bases outside gene matches: 10. The CDR3 covers 15 residues. CDR1 is SGHTA, CDR2 FQGNSA, per germline. DNA for the CDR3: TGTGCCAGCAGTCGATTGGCGGGGGGTCTAGAGACCCAGTACTTC. This codes for CASSRLAGGLETQYF.

This clonotype showed up many times. The chain carries TRBV12-3 or TRBV12-4 and TRBJ2-7; D might be TRBD1 or TRBD2, each matching 5 bases. The CDR3 totals 15 residues. Trimming stripped 0 bases from V and 6 bases from J, with 15 bases between. The CDR3 coding sequence is TGTGCCAGCAGTTTAGCGGGGGACGCATCTGGCGAGCAGTACTTC. Translating gives CASSLAGDASGEQYF.

The chain employs TRBV12-3 or TRBV12-4 and TRBJ2-7, with D perhaps TRBD1 or TRBD2 (5 bases each). Trimming stripped 3 bases from V and 4 bases from J, with 13 bases between. The CDR3 spans 14 residues. The CDR3 nucleotides read TGTGCCAGCAGTTTGAGAGGGGACCGGTACGAGCAGTACTTC. It encodes CASSLRGDRYEQYF.

The chain uses TRBV4-1 and TRBJ2-1; D possibly corresponds to TRBD1 (6 bases). The CDR3 is 14 residues long. Trimming took off 4 bases at V and 6 bases at J, with 13 bases between the two ends. The V gene's germline CDR1 is MGHRA and CDR2 YSYEKL. CDR3 DNA: TGCGCCAGCAGCCGGGCCAGGGGAAGCAATGAGCAGTTCTTC. Protein sequence: CASSRARGSNEQFF.

V and J are TRBV5-4 and TRBJ2-1; TRBD2 aligns across 11 bases. Germline V gene lookup returns CDR1 SGHNT and CDR2 YYREEE (reference sequence). J was trimmed by 4 bases and V by 0 bases; bases with no gene match: 3. CDR3 size: 16 residues. CDR3 protein: CASSLGGLAEYNEQFF. The CDR3 DNA sequence: TGTGCCAGCAGCTTGGGGGGACTAGCGGAATACAATGAGCAGTTCTTC. The variable domain in full, with the rest retrieved from reference TRBV5-4 and TRBJ2-1, is ETGVTQSPTHLIKTRGQQVTLRCSSQSGHNTVSWYQQALGQGPQFIFQYYREEENGRGNFPPRFSGLQFPNYSSELNVNALELDDSALYLCASSLGGLAEYNEQFFGPGTRLTVL.

This chain joins TRBV12-3 or TRBV12-4 and TRBJ2-3; no reliable D call. V was cut by 5 bases and J by 7 bases, with 13 bases left in between. The CDR3 spans 13 residues. In nucleotides, the CDR3 is TGTGCCAGCAGTCTTGTGGCAACATATACGCAGTATTTT. Protein sequence: CASSLVATYTQYF.

The chain links TRBV7-2 to TRBJ2-5, with D perhaps TRBD2 (6 bases). V was trimmed by 5 bases and J by 4 bases, leaving 17 bases between them. Germline V lookup: CDR1 SGHTA, CDR2 FQGNSA. This CDR3 is built from 15 residues. CDR3 coding DNA: TGTGCCAGCAGCATCCCGGTACGGAGGGGAGAGACCCAGTACTTC. It codes for CASSIPVRRGETQYF. Using reference TRBV7-2 and TRBJ2-5 for the parts outside the CDR3, the full variable domain is GAGVSQSPSNKVTEKGKDVELRCDPISGHTALYWYRQSLGQGLEFLIYFQGNSAPDKSGLPSDRFSAERTGGSVSTLTIQRTQQEDSAVYLCASSIPVRRGETQYFGPGTRLLVL.